These 6 T cell receptor beta chains were all obtained from the same sample, sequenced in a study of CD8+CD57+ T cells in acquired aplastic anemia (dated by TCRdb to the late 2010s). The instrument given in TCRdb is Illumina HiSeq 2000. TCR beta VDJ combination and CDR3 sequence profiling used genomic DNA as the template. Using fastp trimming at Q25 and MiXCR clonotype assembly, TCRdb reanalyzed the public sequencing data and kept in-frame beta chains. CDR3 protein duplicates are merged, each entry listing the most common genes and DNA. For this sample there are 130,000 or so distinct CDR3 sequences; 55% to 60% appear just once. In total, the top ten clones hold under 35% of the sample. Flow cytometry had shown CD8+CD57+ cell expansion in the patients selected for sequencing. Sequenced material: sorted CD4+, CD8+, or CD8+CD57+ T cells (not recorded which) from PBMCs. These receptor sequences come from a human donor with aplastic anemia.

This clonotype was counted between two and nine times. The chain combines TRBV29-1 with TRBJ2-1; 10 positions match TRBD1. Germline V gene data show CDR1 as SQVTM and CDR2 as ANQGSEA. J lost 9 bases, V lost 7 bases, and 6 bases had no gene match. The CDR3 is made up of 12 amino acids. The CDR3 DNA reads as TGCAGCGAGAGACAGGGGGCAGGTGAGCAGTTCTTC. Its protein product is CSERQGAGEQFF.

Comments on this clonotype: A read error may account for a junction end that differs from germline. V is TRBV2 and J is TRBJ2-7; no clear D gene. The germline V gene encodes CDR1 SNHLY and CDR2 FYNNEI. This CDR3 region has 10 residues. CDR3 sequence: CASSQGPKGF. The CDR3 nucleotides read TGTGCCAGCAGCCAAGGGCCTAAGGGCTTC.

The rearrangement uses TRBV7-9 and TRBJ2-7; possible D gene TRBD2, 5 bases. The CDR3 sequence is 13 residues long. Germline values: CDR1 SEHNR, CDR2 FQNEAQ (reference sequence). The ends were cut back, 2 bases at V and 6 bases at J, with 11 bases in the middle. The CDR3 here is CASSLWVGGEQYF. CDR3 DNA sequence: TGTGCCAGCAGCTTATGGGTAGGAGGCGAGCAGTACTTC.

The chain carries TRBV25-1 and TRBJ2-2; tentatively, D is TRBD1 (5 bases). V lost 5 bases, J lost 4 bases, and 11 bases lay in between. Per the germline V gene, CDR1 is MGHDK and CDR2 is SYGVNS. This CDR3 is built from 14 residues. The CDR3 loop reads CASSSRASTGELFF. As DNA, the CDR3 is TGTGCCAGCAGTTCCAGGGCGAGCACCGGGGAGCTGTTTTTT.

The rearrangement uses TRBV6-1 and TRBJ2-3; 10 bases are a match to TRBD1. CDR3 length equals 14 residues. Germline values: CDR1 MNHNS, CDR2 SASEGT. Trimming cost V 4 bases and J 4 bases; bases outside gene matches: 2. The CDR3 DNA sequence: TGTGCCAGCAGTGGACAGGGGGCCGCAGATACGCAGTATTTT. Encoded protein: CASSGQGAADTQYF.

V usage is TRBV15 and J usage is TRBJ1-4; unclear D gene. Trimming shortened V by 8 bases and J by 4 bases, and 14 bases separated the two germline ends. CDR1 and CDR2 from the germline V gene are LNHNV and YYDKDF (reference sequence). The CDR3 is made up of 14 amino acids. This CDR3 is CATQLSRHNEKLFF. The CDR3 nucleotides read TGTGCCACCCAATTGTCCCGGCATAATGAAAAACTGTTTTTT. Variable domain in full (rest from reference TRBV15 and TRBJ1-4): DAMVIQNPRYQVTQFGKPVTLSCSQTLNHNVMYWYQQKSSQAPKLLFHYYDKDFNNEADTPDNFQSRRPNTSFCFLDIRSPGLGDTAMYLCATQLSRHNEKLFFGSGTQLSVL.